This T cell receptor (beta chain) was captured in a study of cytomegalovirus exposure and HLA in healthy donors. General study results and limits: Likely technical artifact: a cluster of highly shared sequence variants. Altogether, 150 to 200 TCR beta chains were recorded as cytomegalovirus-associated.

Germline values: CDR1 MNHEY, CDR2 SVGAGI. The ends lost 5 bases at V and 5 bases at J; junction bases unmatched: 5. This CDR3 spans 13 amino acids. The PCR made use of 60 Vbeta and 13 Jbeta primers. The repertoire was sequenced with immunoSEQ multiplex PCR; TCRdb's copy has only in-frame clones and lacks some. The sample lists some 170,000 clones; roughly 80% were seen once. This clone was seen only a few times. The antigen remains unidentified. This rearrangement joins TRBV6-5 to TRBJ2-5; TRBD2 matches 7 bases. The sequence was collected from a female donor in good health and CMV-seronegative. Input material: PBMCs. The CDR3 region has the DNA TGTGCCAGCAGTCGATCCGGGGGGGAGACCCAGTACTTC. Encoded protein: CASSRSGGETQYF.